Listed here are 28 T cell receptor beta chains from one sample, sequenced in a study of T cell responses to AZD1222 COVID-19 vaccine (dated by TCRdb to about 2021). According to the study, the label for this sample's time point signals: about 28 days (+/-7) after the second vaccine dose. Library preparation was by the immunoSEQ multiplex PCR assay. TCRdb took over this immuneACCESS table, retaining in-frame rearrangements with V and J assigned. Such tables are incomplete; in checked studies, under half of the missing clones stem from an unresolved V gene, and the remainder is unexplained. The sample table contains 40,000 to 55,000 clones; only one count was recorded for about 90% of them. About a third of the sample rests with the top ten. This specimen was peripheral blood, taken 28 days after the second AZD1222 dose. The receptors were sampled from an adult who received the AZD1222 COVID-19 vaccine.

V gene TRBV9 combines with J gene TRBJ2-1; TRBD2 agrees at 8 bases. J was trimmed by 9 bases and V by 2 bases; bases with no gene match: 7. This CDR3 is built from 14 residues. Per germline, CDR1 SGDLS and CDR2 YYNGEE. DNA for the CDR3: TGTGCCAGCAGCGTTTTAGCGGGGACTAGTGAGCAGTTCTTC. Its protein is CASSVLAGTSEQFF.

The rearrangement uses TRBV6-1 and TRBJ2-2, with 13 bases matching TRBD2. J lost 3 bases, V lost 2 bases, and 6 bases had no gene match. Germline CDR1 is MNHNS and CDR2 is SASEGT. The CDR3 runs 18 residues. CDR3 protein: CASSESGLAGEYTGELFF. CDR3 bases: TGTGCCAGCAGTGAATCCGGACTAGCGGGGGAGTACACCGGGGAGCTGTTTTTT.

The chain has TRBV7-9 and TRBJ1-2; D uncertain. V lost 7 bases, J lost 8 bases, and 17 bases lay in between. CDR3 length equals 13 residues. CDR1 and CDR2 (germline): SEHNR, FQNEAQ (reference sequence). The CDR3 region is CASTLGSGIGYTF. In nucleotides, the CDR3 is TGTGCCAGCACCCTCGGGTCGGGGATCGGCTACACCTTC.

The gene calls are TRBV6-5 and TRBJ2-7; 12 positions agree with TRBD1. The CDR3 is 15 residues long. The germline CDR1 and CDR2 sequences are MNHEY and SVGAGI. The junction had 10 bases not matched to a gene; V was cut back by 6 bases and J by 7 bases. The CDR3 reads CASSPVGTGGVEQYF. In DNA, the CDR3 is TGTGCCAGCAGCCCCGTCGGGACAGGGGGCGTGGAGCAGTACTTC.

CDR3 amino acids: CASKKRNSPLHF. CDR3 DNA: TGTGCCAGCAAGAAAAGGAATTCACCCCTCCACTTT. The chain links TRBV12-3 or TRBV12-4 to TRBJ1-6; D uncertain. Trimming left V 7 bases short and J 7 bases short, with 8 bases between. CDR3 size: 12 residues.

This clone was recorded only once. In DNA form, the CDR3 reads TGTGCCAGTAGTATAGCGGGGGGGAAAACTGATACGCAGTATTTT. Translated: CASSIAGGKTDTQYF. The chain is built from TRBV19 and TRBJ2-3, with 8 bases identical to TRBD2. The V segment lost 1 base and the J segment 6 bases; nucleotides outside the gene matches: 6. From germline, CDR1 is LNHDA and CDR2 SQIVND (reference sequence). CDR3 length equals 15 residues.

The genes are TRBV9 and TRBJ2-2; possibly TRBD1 for D (6 bases). The CDR3 runs to 16 residues. Germline CDR1 reads SGDLS; CDR2 reads YYNGEE. Trimming stripped 0 bases from V and 0 bases from J, with 9 bases between. The CDR3 is CASSVVDSPNTGELFF. CDR3 nucleotide sequence: TGTGCCAGCAGCGTAGTGGACAGTCCGAACACCGGGGAGCTGTTTTTT. Variable domain in full (rest from reference TRBV9 and TRBJ2-2): DSGVTQTPKHLITATGQRVTLRCSPRSGDLSVYWYQQSLDQGLQFLIQYYNGEERAKGNILERFSAQQFPDLHSELNLSSLELGDSALYFCASSVVDSPNTGELFFGEGSRLTVL.

V and J are TRBV7-8 and TRBJ1-1; the D gene is possibly TRBD1 (5 bases). Trimming pared 1 base from V and 0 bases from J, leaving 12 bases between. The CDR3 covers 16 residues. The germline V gene encodes CDR1 SGHVS and CDR2 FQNEAQ. The chain's CDR3 is CASSLVAAGMNTEAFF. The CDR3 nucleotides read TGTGCCAGCAGCTTAGTGGCGGCAGGGATGAACACTGAAGCTTTCTTT. Variable domain in full (rest from reference TRBV7-8 and TRBJ1-1): GAGVSQSPRYKVAKRGQDVALRCDPISGHVSLFWYQQALGQGPEFLTYFQNEAQLDKSGLPSDRFFAERPEGSVSTLKIQRTQQEDSAVYLCASSLVAAGMNTEAFFGQGTRLTVV.

This chain uses TRBV5-1 with TRBJ1-5; maybe TRBD1 (5 bases). There are 14 residues in the CDR3. Germline-derived CDR1 and CDR2 are SGHRS and YFSETQ. V shed 0 bases and J shed 7 bases, with 11 bases lying between them. CDR3 residues: CASSLAGQPQPQHF. CDR3 sequence (DNA): TGCGCCAGCAGCTTGGCAGGGCAGCCCCAGCCCCAGCATTTT.

The chain employs TRBV19 and TRBJ2-3; D uncertain. The V gene lost 4 bases and the J gene lost 0 bases, with 17 bases spanning the gap. This CDR3 has 17 residues. From germline, CDR1 is LNHDA and CDR2 SQIVND (reference sequence). CDR3 loop: CASSSRSSRHSTDTQYF. CDR3 coding DNA: TGTGCCAGTAGTAGCCGATCATCCCGCCATAGCACAGATACGCAGTATTTT.

This clone was picked up one time. The V gene is TRBV3-1 (or the pseudogene TRBV3-2), the J gene TRBJ1-2; D uncertain. Trimming took off 3 bases at V and 0 bases at J, with 5 bases between the two ends. The germline V gene has CDR1 LGHDT and CDR2 YNNKEL (reference sequence). CDR3 size: 13 residues. The CDR3 sequence: CASSQSANYGYTF. Written as DNA, the CDR3 is TGTGCCAGCAGCCAGTCAGCTAACTATGGCTACACCTTC.

This chain connects TRBV3-1 (or the pseudogene TRBV3-2) to TRBJ1-6; no definite D call. The CDR3 totals 16 residues. Germline CDR1 reads LGHDT; CDR2 reads YNNKEL (reference sequence). With 0 bases removed from V and 11 bases from J, the gap between germline ends came to 17 bases. CDR3 DNA: TGTGCCAGCAGCCAAGAGGTATATCCGAATAGGACACCCCTCCACTTT. Encoded protein: CASSQEVYPNRTPLHF.

The CDR3 coding sequence is TGTGCCACCAGCACCCTAGGAGTGGGACAGGGGGGGAATGAGCAGTTCTTC. Translating it yields CATSTLGVGQGGNEQFF. V usage is TRBV15 and J usage is TRBJ2-1; 11 positions match TRBD1. The CDR3 loop spans 17 amino acids. Germline CDR1 is LNHNV and CDR2 is YYDKDF (reference sequence). V lost 4 bases, J lost 7 bases, and 12 bases stayed unmatched.

V and J are TRBV11-2 and TRBJ2-7; TRBD1 matches 7 bases. The germline CDR1 and CDR2 sequences are SGHAT and FQNNGV. The V segment lost 5 bases and the J segment 0 bases; nucleotides outside the gene matches: 1. The CDR3 loop spans 13 amino acids. CDR3 coding DNA: TGTGCCAGCAGCCGGGACAGCTCCTACGAGCAGTACTTC. This encodes CASSRDSSYEQYF. Supplemented by reference TRBV11-2 and TRBJ2-7, the full variable domain reads EAGVAQSPRYKIIEKRQSVAFWCNPISGHATLYWYQQILGQGPKLLIQFQNNGVVDDSQLPKDRFSAERLKGVDSTLKIQPAKLEDSAVYLCASSRDSSYEQYFGPGTRLTVT.

The chain employs TRBV7-2 and TRBJ1-4, with a tentative D call TRBD1 (5 bases). The germline V gene encodes CDR1 SGHTA and CDR2 FQGNSA. V lost 5 bases and J 0 bases, leaving 10 bases between the germline ends. This CDR3 has 15 amino acids. The CDR3 sequence: CASSPRQPTNEKLFF. Written as DNA, the CDR3 is TGTGCCAGCAGCCCTAGACAGCCAACTAATGAAAAACTGTTTTTT.

The chain combines TRBV7-8 with TRBJ2-7; TRBD1 matches at 8 bases. The CDR3 sequence is 13 residues long. Germline-derived CDR1 and CDR2 are SGHVS and FQNEAQ. The V segment lost 7 bases and the J segment 3 bases; nucleotides outside the gene matches: 5. In DNA form, the CDR3 reads TGTGCCAGCAAAAGGGACAGGCACTACGAGCAGTACTTC. Translation: CASKRDRHYEQYF.

This chain uses TRBV5-1 with TRBJ1-2; TRBD1 is a possible D gene (5 bases). Germline V gene data show CDR1 as SGHRS and CDR2 as YFSETQ. This CDR3 has 12 amino acids. Trimming took 0 bases from V and 10 from J, leaving 10 bases between them. CDR3 nucleotide sequence: TGCGCCAGCAGCTTGGATTCCAGGGCCTACACCTTC. It encodes CASSLDSRAYTF.

V and J are TRBV3-1 (or the pseudogene TRBV3-2) and TRBJ1-2, with 7 bases lining up with TRBD1. The CDR3 covers 15 residues. V lost 1 base, J lost 4 bases, and 6 bases stayed unmatched. From germline, CDR1 is LGHDT and CDR2 YNNKEL (reference sequence). The CDR3 nucleotides are TGTGCCAGCAGCCAAGCCCGGCCAGGGGGCTATGGCTACACCTTC. It encodes CASSQARPGGYGYTF.

This clone was seen just once. V usage is TRBV23-1 and J usage is TRBJ1-5, with D hard to call. TRBV23-1 is labeled an ORF, and its function is uncertain. V was trimmed by 0 bases and J by 7 bases, leaving 4 bases between them. This CDR3 spans 12 amino acids. The CDR3 here is CASSQSNQPQHF. The DNA for the CDR3 is TGCGCCAGCAGTCAATCGAACCAGCCCCAGCATTTT.

The chain carries TRBV6-5 and TRBJ1-1; D is possibly TRBD1 (6 bases). The ends were cut back, 7 bases at V and 1 base at J, with 10 bases in the middle. The CDR3 is 13 amino acids. Per germline, CDR1 MNHEY and CDR2 SVGAGI. The CDR3 loop reads CASKRGKNTEAFF. Here the CDR3 DNA reads TGTGCCAGCAAAAGGGGGAAGAACACTGAAGCTTTCTTT.

The chain combines TRBV2 with TRBJ2-2, with 9 bases matching TRBD1. This CDR3 comprises 16 residues. Per germline, CDR1 SNHLY and CDR2 FYNNEI. The ends lost 2 bases at V and 7 bases at J; junction bases unmatched: 8. The CDR3 DNA follows: TGTGCCAGCAGTGAAATGCCACAGGGGGCCGGCGGGGAGCTGTTTTTT. This encodes CASSEMPQGAGGELFF.

The chain employs TRBV24-1 and TRBJ2-2; perhaps TRBD2 as D (7 bases). Germline CDR1 and CDR2: KGHDR and SFDVKD. V was shortened by 7 bases and J by 6 bases, with 23 bases between the two germline ends. The length of the CDR3 is 17 residues. CDR3 residues: CATSSRVAGAGSGELFF. The DNA of the CDR3 is TGTGCCACCAGCTCAAGGGTGGCGGGGGCCGGTTCCGGGGAGCTGTTTTTT.

The chain links TRBV5-4 to TRBJ1-4; D is unresolved. Germline V gene sequence: CDR1 SGHNT, CDR2 YYREEE (reference sequence). The V gene lost 4 bases and the J gene lost 5 bases, with 6 bases spanning the gap. The CDR3 has 12 residues. The CDR3 nucleotides read TGTGCCAGCAGCCTCCCCAATGAAAAACTGTTTTTT. This sequence encodes CASSLPNEKLFF.

The chain combines TRBV5-5 with TRBJ2-2, with D hard to call. CDR3 length: 14 amino acids. The V end lost 3 bases, the J end lost 5 bases, and 11 bases lay between the germline ends. Germline loops: CDR1 SGHKS, CDR2 YYEKEE (reference sequence). The CDR3 sequence is CASSSAPRTGELFF. DNA for the CDR3: TGTGCCAGCAGCTCGGCCCCGAGGACCGGGGAGCTGTTTTTT.

This clone has only one observation. The V and J genes are TRBV19 and TRBJ1-5, with no clear D. The CDR3 loop spans 13 amino acids. Germline V gene lookup returns CDR1 LNHDA and CDR2 SQIVND (reference sequence). The V end was cut by 3 bases, the J end by 5 bases, with 8 bases between. The CDR3 DNA reads TGTGCCAGTAGTATGGCAGTTCATCAGCCCCAGCATTTT. It specifies CASSMAVHQPQHF.

The V gene is TRBV30, the J gene TRBJ1-2; D is uncertain. V gave up 5 bases and J gave up 8 bases, with 9 bases separating them. The CDR3 runs 10 residues. In germline, CDR1 is GTSNPN, CDR2 SVGIG (reference sequence). The CDR3 region is CAWGRVGYTF. CDR3 DNA sequence: TGTGCCTGGGGAAGAGTAGGCTACACCTTC.

This clone was detected a few times. This chain connects TRBV4-1 to TRBJ1-6, with 7 bases fitting TRBD1. J lost 7 bases, V lost 0 bases, and 12 bases had no gene match. Germline lookup yields CDR1 MGHRA and CDR2 YSYEKL. This CDR3 region has 18 residues. The CDR3 reads CASSQEARQGAINSPLHF. In nucleotides, the CDR3 is TGCGCCAGCAGCCAAGAGGCGAGACAGGGAGCGATCAATTCACCCCTCCACTTT.

The J gene is TRBJ2-7, the V gene TRBV6-5; D is ambiguous. The CDR3 has 13 amino acids. The germline gives CDR1 MNHEY, CDR2 SVGAGI. V dropped 8 bases and J dropped 4 bases, with 15 bases sitting between them. CDR3 sequence (DNA): TGTGCCAGCGGGTCTTTCGGTCGATACGAGCAGTACTTC. Its protein product is CASGSFGRYEQYF.